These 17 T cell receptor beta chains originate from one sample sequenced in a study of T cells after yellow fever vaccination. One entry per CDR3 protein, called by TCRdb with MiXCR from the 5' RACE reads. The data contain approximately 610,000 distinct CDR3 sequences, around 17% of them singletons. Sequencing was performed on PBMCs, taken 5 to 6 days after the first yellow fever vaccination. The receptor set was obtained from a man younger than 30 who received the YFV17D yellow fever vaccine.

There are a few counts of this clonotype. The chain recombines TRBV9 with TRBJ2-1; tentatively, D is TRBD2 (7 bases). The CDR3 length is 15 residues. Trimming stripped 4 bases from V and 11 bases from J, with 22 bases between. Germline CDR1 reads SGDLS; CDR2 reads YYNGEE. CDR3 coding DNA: TGTGCCAGCAGCTTAAACGGGGGGCCAGAAAAAAAGCAGTTCTTC. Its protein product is CASSLNGGPEKKQFF.

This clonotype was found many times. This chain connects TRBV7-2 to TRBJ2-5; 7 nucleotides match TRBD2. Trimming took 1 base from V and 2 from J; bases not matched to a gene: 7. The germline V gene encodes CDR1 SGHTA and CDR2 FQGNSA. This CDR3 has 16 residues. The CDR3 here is CASSLDWASGQETQYF. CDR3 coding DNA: TGTGCCAGCAGCTTAGATTGGGCTAGCGGTCAAGAGACCCAGTACTTC.

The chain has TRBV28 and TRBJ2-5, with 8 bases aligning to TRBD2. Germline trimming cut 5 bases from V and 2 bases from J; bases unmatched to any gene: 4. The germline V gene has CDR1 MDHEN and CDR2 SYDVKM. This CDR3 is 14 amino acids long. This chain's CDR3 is CASSRLALQETQYF. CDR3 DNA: TGTGCCAGCAGTCGACTAGCGTTACAAGAGACCCAGTACTTC.

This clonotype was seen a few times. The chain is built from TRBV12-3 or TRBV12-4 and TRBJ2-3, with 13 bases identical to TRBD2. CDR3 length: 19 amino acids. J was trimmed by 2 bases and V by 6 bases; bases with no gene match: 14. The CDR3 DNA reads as TGTGCCAGCAGCAGTACTAGCGGGGGGGAATTTACTGACACAGATACGCAGTATTTT. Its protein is CASSSTSGGEFTDTDTQYF.

The CDR3 is CASSPVGGRETQYF. Here the CDR3 DNA reads TGTGCCAGCTCACCGGTCGGGGGAAGGGAGACCCAGTACTTC. The chain has TRBV18 and TRBJ2-5; TRBD2 might be the D (6 bases). Germline CDR1 reads KGHSH; CDR2 reads LQKENI. Between the trimmed V and J ends, which lost 3 bases and 5 bases, there was a span of 13 bases. The CDR3 loop spans 14 amino acids.

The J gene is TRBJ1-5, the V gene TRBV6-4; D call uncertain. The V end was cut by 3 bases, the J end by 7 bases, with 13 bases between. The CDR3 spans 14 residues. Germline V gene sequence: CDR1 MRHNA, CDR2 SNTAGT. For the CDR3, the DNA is TGTGCCAGCAGTGAGATCGCGGGAGAACAGCCCCAGCATTTT. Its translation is CASSEIAGEQPQHF.

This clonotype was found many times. CDR3 sequence reads: CASSFDRVYGYTF. DNA for the CDR3: TGTGCCAGCAGTTTCGACAGGGTTTATGGCTACACCTTC. The chain has TRBV12-3 or TRBV12-4 and TRBJ1-2; the match to TRBD1 covers 7 bases. V lost 3 bases and J lost 5; bases outside the gene matches: 3. The CDR3 spans 13 residues.

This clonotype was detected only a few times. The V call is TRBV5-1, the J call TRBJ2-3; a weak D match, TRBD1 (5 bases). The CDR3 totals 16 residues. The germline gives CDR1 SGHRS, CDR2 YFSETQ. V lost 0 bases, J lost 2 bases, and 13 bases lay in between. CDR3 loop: CASSLGADMFTDTQYF. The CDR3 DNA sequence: TGCGCCAGCAGCTTGGGGGCGGACATGTTCACAGATACGCAGTATTTT.

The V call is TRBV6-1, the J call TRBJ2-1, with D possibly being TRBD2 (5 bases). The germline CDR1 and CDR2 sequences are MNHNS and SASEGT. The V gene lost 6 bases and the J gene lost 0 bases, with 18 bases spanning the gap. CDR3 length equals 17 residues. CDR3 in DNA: TGTGCCAGCAGCACGGAGCGGTGGCGAAGCTCCTACAATGAGCAGTTCTTC. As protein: CASSTERWRSSYNEQFF.

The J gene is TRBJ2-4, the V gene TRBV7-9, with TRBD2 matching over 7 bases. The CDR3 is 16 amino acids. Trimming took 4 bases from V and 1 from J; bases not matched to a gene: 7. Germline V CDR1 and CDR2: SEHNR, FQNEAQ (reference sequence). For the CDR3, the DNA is TGTGCCAGCAGCTGGCGCGGGGGTGGTGCCAAAAACATTCAGTACTTC. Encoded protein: CASSWRGGGAKNIQYF. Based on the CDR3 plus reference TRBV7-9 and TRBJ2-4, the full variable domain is DTGVSQNPRHKITKRGQNVTFRCDPISEHNRLYWYRQTLGQGPEFLTYFQNEAQLEKSRLLSDRFSAERPKGSFSTLEIQRTEQGDSAMYLCASSWRGGGAKNIQYFGAGTRLSVL.

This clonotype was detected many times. The CDR3 nucleotides read TGTGCCAGCAGTTACCAAGAAAGGACTAGTTGGGAAGAGACCCAGTACTTC. Amino acids: CASSYQERTSWEETQYF. The gene calls are TRBV6-2 or TRBV6-3 and TRBJ2-5; 7 bases agree with TRBD2. V shed 2 bases and J 3 bases; nucleotides not matched to a gene: 12. The CDR3 is made up of 17 amino acids. Per the germline V gene, CDR1 is MNHEY and CDR2 is SVGEGT.

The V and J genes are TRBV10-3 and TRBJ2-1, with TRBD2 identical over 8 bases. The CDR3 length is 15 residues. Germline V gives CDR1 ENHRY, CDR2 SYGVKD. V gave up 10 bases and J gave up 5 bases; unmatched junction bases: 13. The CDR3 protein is CASKGSAGENNEQFF. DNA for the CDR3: TGTGCCAGCAAGGGTTCAGCGGGGGAGAACAATGAGCAGTTCTTC.

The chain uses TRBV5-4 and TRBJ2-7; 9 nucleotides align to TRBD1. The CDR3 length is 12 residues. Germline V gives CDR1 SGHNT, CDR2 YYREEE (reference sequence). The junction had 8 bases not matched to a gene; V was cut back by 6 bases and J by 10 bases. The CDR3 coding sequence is TGTGCCAGCAACCGGGACAGGGATCCACAGTACTTC. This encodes CASNRDRDPQYF.

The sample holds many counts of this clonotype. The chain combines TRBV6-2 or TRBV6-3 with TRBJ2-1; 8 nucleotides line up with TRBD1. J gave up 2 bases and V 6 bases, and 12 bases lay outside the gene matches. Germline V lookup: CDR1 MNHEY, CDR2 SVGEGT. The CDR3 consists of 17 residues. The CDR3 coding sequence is TGTGCCAGCAGCGATAGGACAGGGCTGTTGACCTACAATGAGCAGTTCTTC. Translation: CASSDRTGLLTYNEQFF.

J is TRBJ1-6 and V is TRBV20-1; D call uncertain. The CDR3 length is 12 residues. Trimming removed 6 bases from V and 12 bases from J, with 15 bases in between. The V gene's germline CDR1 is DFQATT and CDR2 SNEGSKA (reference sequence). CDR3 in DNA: TGCAGTGCCCCTGTGGGTTTTGGACCCCTCCACTTT. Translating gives CSAPVGFGPLHF.

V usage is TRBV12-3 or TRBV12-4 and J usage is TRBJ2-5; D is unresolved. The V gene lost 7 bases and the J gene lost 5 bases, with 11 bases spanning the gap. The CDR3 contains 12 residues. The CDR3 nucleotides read TGTGCCAGCAACCTGATCGGGGAGACCCAGTACTTC. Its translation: CASNLIGETQYF.

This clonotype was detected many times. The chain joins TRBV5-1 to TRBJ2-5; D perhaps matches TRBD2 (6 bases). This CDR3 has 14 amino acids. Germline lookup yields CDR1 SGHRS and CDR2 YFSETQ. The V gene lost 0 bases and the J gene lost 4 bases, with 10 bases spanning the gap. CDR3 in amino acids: CASSLEGLGETQYF. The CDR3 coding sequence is TGCGCCAGCAGCTTGGAGGGACTCGGAGAGACCCAGTACTTC.